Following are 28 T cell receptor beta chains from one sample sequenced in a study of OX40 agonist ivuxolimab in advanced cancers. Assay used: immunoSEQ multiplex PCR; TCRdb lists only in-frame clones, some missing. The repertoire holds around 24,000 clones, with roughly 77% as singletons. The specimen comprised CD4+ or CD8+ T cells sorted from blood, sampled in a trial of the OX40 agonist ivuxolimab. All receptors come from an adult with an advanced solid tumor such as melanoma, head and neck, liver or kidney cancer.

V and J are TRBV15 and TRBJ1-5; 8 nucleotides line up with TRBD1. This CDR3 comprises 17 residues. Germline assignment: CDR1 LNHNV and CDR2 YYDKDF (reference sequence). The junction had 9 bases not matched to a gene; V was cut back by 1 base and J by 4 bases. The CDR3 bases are TGTGCCACCAGCAGAGTCCGGACAGGGAGCTCGAATCAGCCCCAGCATTTT. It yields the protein CATSRVRTGSSNQPQHF. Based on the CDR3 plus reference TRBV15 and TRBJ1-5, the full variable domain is DAMVIQNPRYQVTQFGKPVTLSCSQTLNHNVMYWYQQKSSQAPKLLFHYYDKDFNNEADTPDNFQSRRPNTSFCFLDIRSPGLGDTAMYLCATSRVRTGSSNQPQHFGDGTRLSIL.

The CDR3 loop reads CASSLGRNQPQHF. For the CDR3, the DNA is TGTGCCAGCAGTTTGGGTCGCAATCAGCCCCAGCATTTT. The chain links TRBV28 to TRBJ1-5; no clear D. CDR3 length: 13 amino acids. CDR1 MDHEN and CDR2 SYDVKM come from the germline V gene. Trimming left V 3 bases short and J 2 bases short, with 5 bases between.

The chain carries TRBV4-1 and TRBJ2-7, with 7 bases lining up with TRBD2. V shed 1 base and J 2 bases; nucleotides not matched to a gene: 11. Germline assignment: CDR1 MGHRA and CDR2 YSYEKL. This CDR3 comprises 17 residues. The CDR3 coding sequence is TGCGCCAGCAGCCAAGGTTTTGGGGGGGGAAAACCCTACGAGCAGTACTTC. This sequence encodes CASSQGFGGGKPYEQYF.

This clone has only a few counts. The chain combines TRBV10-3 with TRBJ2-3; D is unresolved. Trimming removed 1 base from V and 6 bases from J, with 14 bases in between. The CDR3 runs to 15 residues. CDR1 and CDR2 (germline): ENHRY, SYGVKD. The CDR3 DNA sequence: TGTGCCATCAGTGAGTTGTCTAGTAGTTCGGATACGCAGTATTTT. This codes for CAISELSSSSDTQYF.

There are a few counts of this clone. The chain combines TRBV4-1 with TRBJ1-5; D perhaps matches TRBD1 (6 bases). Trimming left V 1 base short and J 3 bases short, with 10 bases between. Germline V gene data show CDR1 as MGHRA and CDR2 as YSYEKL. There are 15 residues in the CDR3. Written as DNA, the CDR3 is TGCGCCAGCAGCCAAGGACAGGCAAACAATCAGCCCCAGCATTTT. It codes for CASSQGQANNQPQHF.

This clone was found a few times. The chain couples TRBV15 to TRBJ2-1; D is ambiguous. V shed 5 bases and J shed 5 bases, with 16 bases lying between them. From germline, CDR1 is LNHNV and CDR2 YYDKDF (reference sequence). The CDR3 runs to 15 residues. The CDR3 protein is CATSLGHREDNEQFF. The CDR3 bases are TGTGCCACCAGCCTTGGGCACCGCGAGGACAATGAGCAGTTCTTC. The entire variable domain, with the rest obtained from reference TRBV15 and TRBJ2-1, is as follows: DAMVIQNPRYQVTQFGKPVTLSCSQTLNHNVMYWYQQKSSQAPKLLFHYYDKDFNNEADTPDNFQSRRPNTSFCFLDIRSPGLGDTAMYLCATSLGHREDNEQFFGPGTRLTVL.

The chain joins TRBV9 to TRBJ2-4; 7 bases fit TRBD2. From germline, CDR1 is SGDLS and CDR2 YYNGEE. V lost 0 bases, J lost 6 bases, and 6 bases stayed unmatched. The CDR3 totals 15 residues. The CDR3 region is CASSVGGGIGNIQYF. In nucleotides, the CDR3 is TGTGCCAGCAGCGTAGGGGGAGGGATCGGAAACATTCAGTACTTC.

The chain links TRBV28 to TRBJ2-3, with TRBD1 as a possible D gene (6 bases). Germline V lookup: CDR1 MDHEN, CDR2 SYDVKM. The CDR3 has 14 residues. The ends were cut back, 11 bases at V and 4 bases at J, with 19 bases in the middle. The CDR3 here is CAGSGASFADTQYF. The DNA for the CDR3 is TGTGCCGGATCAGGGGCCAGTTTCGCAGATACGCAGTATTTT.

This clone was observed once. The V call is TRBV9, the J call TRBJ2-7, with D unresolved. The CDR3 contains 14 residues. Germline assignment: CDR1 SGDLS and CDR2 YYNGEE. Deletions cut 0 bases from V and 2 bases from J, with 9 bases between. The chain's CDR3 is CASSVEAEAYEQYF. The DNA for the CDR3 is TGTGCCAGCAGCGTAGAGGCGGAAGCCTACGAGCAGTACTTC.

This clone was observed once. The CDR3 bases are TGTGCCAGCAGCTTGGCCTTTGGGGGCTTTGGGGAGACCCAGTACTTC. The encoded protein is CASSLAFGGFGETQYF. The V call is TRBV5-4, the J call TRBJ2-5; maybe TRBD1 (6 bases). The CDR3 runs 16 residues. The germline V gene encodes CDR1 SGHNT and CDR2 YYREEE (reference sequence). Trimming took 0 bases from V and 5 from J, leaving 17 bases between them.

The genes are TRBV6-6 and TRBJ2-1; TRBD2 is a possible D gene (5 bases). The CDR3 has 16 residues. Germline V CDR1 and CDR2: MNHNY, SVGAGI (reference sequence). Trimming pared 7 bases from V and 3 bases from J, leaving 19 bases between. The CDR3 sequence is CASTNSRGRNYNEQFF. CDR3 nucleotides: TGTGCCAGCACGAATAGCCGGGGTCGAAACTACAATGAGCAGTTCTTC.

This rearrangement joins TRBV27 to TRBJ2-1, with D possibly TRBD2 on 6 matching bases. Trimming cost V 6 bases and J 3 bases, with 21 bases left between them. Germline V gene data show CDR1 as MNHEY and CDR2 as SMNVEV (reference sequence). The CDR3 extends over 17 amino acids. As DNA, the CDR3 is TGTGCCAGCAGCCAACCCCCGGGAGCGTTGGGCTACAATGAGCAGTTCTTC. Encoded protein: CASSQPPGALGYNEQFF.

The CDR3 sequence: CASSSSGQGREQYF. CDR3 bases: TGTGCCAGCAGCTCCTCCGGACAGGGTAGGGAGCAGTACTTC. The chain recombines TRBV7-9 with TRBJ2-7, with 8 bases aligning to TRBD1. The length of the CDR3 is 14 residues. V lost 4 bases and J lost 7; bases outside the gene matches: 9. Germline V CDR1 and CDR2: SEHNR, FQNEAQ (reference sequence).

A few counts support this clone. The CDR3 loop is CASRGPGDNEQFF. CDR3 DNA: TGTGCCAGCAGGGGACCGGGAGACAATGAGCAGTTCTTC. This chain uses TRBV9 with TRBJ2-1; tentatively, D is TRBD2 (6 bases). The CDR3 consists of 13 residues. V was shortened by 5 bases and J by 5 bases, with 11 bases between the two germline ends. Germline assignment: CDR1 SGDLS and CDR2 YYNGEE.

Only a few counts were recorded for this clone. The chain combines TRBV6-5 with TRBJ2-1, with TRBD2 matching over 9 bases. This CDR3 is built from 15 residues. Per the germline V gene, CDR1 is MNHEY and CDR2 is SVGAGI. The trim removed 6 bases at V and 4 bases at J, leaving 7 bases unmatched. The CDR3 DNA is TGTGCCAGCAGGAGATCTAGCGGGGTGTACAATGAGCAGTTCTTC. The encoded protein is CASRRSSGVYNEQFF.

CDR3 region: CAISERMIGQSIGNTIYF. As DNA, the CDR3 is TGTGCCATCAGTGAGAGGATGATCGGACAGTCAATAGGAAACACCATATATTTT. The rearrangement links TRBV10-3 to TRBJ1-3, with D perhaps matching TRBD1 (6 bases). The CDR3 totals 18 residues. Per germline, CDR1 ENHRY and CDR2 SYGVKD. V was trimmed by 2 bases and J by 4 bases, leaving 21 bases between them.

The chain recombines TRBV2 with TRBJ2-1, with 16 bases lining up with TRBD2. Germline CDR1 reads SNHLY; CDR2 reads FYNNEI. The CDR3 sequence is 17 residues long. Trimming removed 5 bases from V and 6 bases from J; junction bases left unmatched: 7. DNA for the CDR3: TGTGCCAGCAGTACTGGGACTAGCGGGAGGGAGGGCAATGAGCAGTTCTTC. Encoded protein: CASSTGTSGREGNEQFF.

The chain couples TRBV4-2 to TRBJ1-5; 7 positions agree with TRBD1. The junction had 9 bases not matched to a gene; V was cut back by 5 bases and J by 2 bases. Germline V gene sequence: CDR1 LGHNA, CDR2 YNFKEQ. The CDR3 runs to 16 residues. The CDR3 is CASSSHDREGNQPQHF. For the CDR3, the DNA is TGTGCCAGCAGCTCCCACGACAGGGAGGGCAATCAGCCCCAGCATTTT.

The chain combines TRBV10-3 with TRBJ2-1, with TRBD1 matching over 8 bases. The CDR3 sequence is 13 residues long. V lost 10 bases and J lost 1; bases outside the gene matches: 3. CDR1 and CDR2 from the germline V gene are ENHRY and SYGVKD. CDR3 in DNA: TGTGCCACCGGGACAGGATCCTACAATGAGCAGTTCTTC. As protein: CATGTGSYNEQFF.

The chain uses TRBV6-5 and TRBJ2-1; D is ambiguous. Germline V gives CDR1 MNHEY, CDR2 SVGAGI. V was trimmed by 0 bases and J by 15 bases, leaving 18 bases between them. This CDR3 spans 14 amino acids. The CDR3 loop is CASSYSASQTIWFF. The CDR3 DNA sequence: TGTGCCAGCAGTTACTCGGCTAGTCAAACGATTTGGTTCTTC.

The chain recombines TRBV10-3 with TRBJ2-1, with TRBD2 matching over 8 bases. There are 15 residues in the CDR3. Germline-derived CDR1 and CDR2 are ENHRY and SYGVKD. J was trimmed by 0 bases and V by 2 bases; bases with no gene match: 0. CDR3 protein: CAISESGGSYNEQFF. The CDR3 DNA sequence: TGTGCCATCAGTGAGAGCGGGGGCTCCTACAATGAGCAGTTCTTC.

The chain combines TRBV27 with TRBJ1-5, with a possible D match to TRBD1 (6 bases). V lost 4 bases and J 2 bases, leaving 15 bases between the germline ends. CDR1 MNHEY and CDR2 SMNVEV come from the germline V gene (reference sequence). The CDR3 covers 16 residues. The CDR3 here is CASSSWGARGNQPQHF. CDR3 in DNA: TGTGCCAGCAGTTCATGGGGGGCGCGTGGCAATCAGCCCCAGCATTTT.

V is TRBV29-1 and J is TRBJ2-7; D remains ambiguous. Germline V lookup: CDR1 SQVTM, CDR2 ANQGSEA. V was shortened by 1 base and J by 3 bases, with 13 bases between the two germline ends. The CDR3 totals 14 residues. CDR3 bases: TGCAGCGTTGAAGTCGGGTCCGAACACTACGAGCAGTACTTC. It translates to CSVEVGSEHYEQYF.

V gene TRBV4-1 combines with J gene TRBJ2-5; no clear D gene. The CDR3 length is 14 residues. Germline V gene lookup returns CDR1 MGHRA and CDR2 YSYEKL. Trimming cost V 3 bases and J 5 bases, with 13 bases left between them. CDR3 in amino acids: CASSHPTASETQYF. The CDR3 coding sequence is TGCGCCAGCAGCCATCCAACAGCGTCCGAGACCCAGTACTTC.

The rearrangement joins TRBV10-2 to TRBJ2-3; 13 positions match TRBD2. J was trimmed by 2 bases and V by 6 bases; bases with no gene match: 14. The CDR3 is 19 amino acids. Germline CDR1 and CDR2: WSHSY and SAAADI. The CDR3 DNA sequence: TGCGCCAGCAGACCCCGGTTGGGACTAGCGGGGTTATACACAGATACGCAGTATTTT. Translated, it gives CASRPRLGLAGLYTDTQYF.

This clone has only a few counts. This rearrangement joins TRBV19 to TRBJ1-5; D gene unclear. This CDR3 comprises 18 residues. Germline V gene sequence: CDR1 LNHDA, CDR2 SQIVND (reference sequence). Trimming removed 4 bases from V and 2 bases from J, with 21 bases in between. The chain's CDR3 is CASSSGAGTDDGNQPQHF. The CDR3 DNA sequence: TGTGCCAGTAGTAGCGGCGCGGGAACAGACGATGGCAATCAGCCCCAGCATTTT.

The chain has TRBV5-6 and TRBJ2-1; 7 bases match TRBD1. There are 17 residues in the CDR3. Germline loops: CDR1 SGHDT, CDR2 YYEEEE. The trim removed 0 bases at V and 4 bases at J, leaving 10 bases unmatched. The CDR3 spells CASSLGASGRGYNEQFF. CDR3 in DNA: TGTGCCAGCAGCTTGGGGGCGAGCGGCAGGGGGTACAATGAGCAGTTCTTC.

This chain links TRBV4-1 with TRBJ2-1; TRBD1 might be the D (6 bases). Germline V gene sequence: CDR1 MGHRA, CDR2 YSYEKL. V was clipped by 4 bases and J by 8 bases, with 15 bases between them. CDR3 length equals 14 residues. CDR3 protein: CASSRVTGSDEQFF. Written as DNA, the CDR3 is TGCGCCAGCAGCCGCGTCACAGGGTCCGATGAGCAGTTCTTC.